This T cell receptor beta chain appears in the sequencing data of a study of molecular identifiers for immune sequencing clone quantification. Points from the study as a whole: Among approximately 1 million naive cells, as was reported, spiked Jurkat TCR RNA from one cell was detectable. In naive cells, under 1% of molecules belonged to clones above 20 RNA copies, against over 98% in effector cells.

The CDR3 spans 17 residues. The germline V and J ends were trimmed by 2 bases and 0 bases, with 11 bases remaining between them. With regard to this clonotype: Its antigen is not identified.

TCR libraries were built in bulk with a published protocol and specific TCR primers. TCRdb ran MiXCR on the PCR reads and lists one entry per CDR3 protein. The profile shows 35,000 to 45,000 distinct CDR3 sequences, about 20% of them singletons. The source of this sequence is a human donor in good health. Some libraries in this study had Jurkat cell RNA spiked in. Sample: naive CD8+ T cells from blood, with Jurkat cell RNA spiked in. Subset described: FACS-sorted CD8+CD4-CCR7+CD45RA+ naive T cells. V gene TRBV12-3 or TRBV12-4 combines with J gene TRBJ2-6, with D uncertain. The chain's CDR3 is CASSLTAPRSGANVLTF. CDR3 sequence (DNA): TGTGCCAGCAGTTTAACGGCCCCTCGCTCTGGGGCCAACGTCCTGACTTTC.